What follows are 9 T cell receptor beta chains derived from one specimen sequenced in a study of shared clonotypes between healthy human individuals. Sequenced by immunoSEQ multiplex PCR; TCRdb stores in-frame clones only, minus some. Of about 2 million clones listed, roughly 95% are singletons. Naive-designated CD8 cells lacked CD45RO, were positively enriched for CCR7, and omitted terminally differentiated effector memory CD45RA+ cells. Sample: naive CD8+ T cells sorted from blood. The receptors come from a man aged 18 to 30 in good health.

The gene calls are TRBV10-2 and TRBJ2-5, with TRBD1 as a possible D gene (6 bases). The CDR3 contains 15 residues. Germline-derived CDR1 and CDR2 are WSHSY and SAAADI. V dropped 9 bases and J dropped 5 bases, with 22 bases sitting between them. The CDR3 DNA is TGCGCCAGTACTACAGGGAAGGGGGTCCGGGAGACCCAGTACTTC. Amino acids: CASTTGKGVRETQYF.

The genes are TRBV7-8 and TRBJ2-2, with 11 bases fitting TRBD2. The CDR3 is 15 amino acids. Germline V gene data show CDR1 as SGHVS and CDR2 as FQNEAQ. V shed 1 base, J shed 6 bases, and the junction held 1 base outside the gene matches. CDR3 sequence reads: CASSLVAGGAGELFF. The CDR3 DNA reads TGTGCCAGCAGCTTAGTAGCGGGAGGGGCCGGGGAGCTGTTTTTT.

The V gene is TRBV15, the J gene TRBJ1-2, with D possibly matching TRBD1 (5 bases). The CDR3 length is 17 residues. Trimming took off 0 bases at V and 2 bases at J, with 16 bases between the two ends. Germline loops: CDR1 LNHNV, CDR2 YYDKDF (reference sequence). CDR3 bases: TGTGCCACCAGCAGAGATTTAACGGACATAGGGAACTATGGCTACACCTTC. It translates to CATSRDLTDIGNYGYTF.

The rearrangement links TRBV28 to TRBJ2-7; D remains unclear. Germline V lookup: CDR1 MDHEN, CDR2 SYDVKM. V was cut by 2 bases and J by 2 bases, with 16 bases left in between. This CDR3 region has 16 residues. The CDR3 DNA follows: TGTGCCAGCAGTTTAGTTTCTCCGGACGGAGCCTACGAGCAGTACTTC. Amino acid sequence: CASSLVSPDGAYEQYF.

The J gene is TRBJ2-1, the V gene TRBV4-1, with D perhaps assigned TRBD1 or TRBD2 (6 bases each). V was cut by 0 bases and J by 8 bases, with 8 bases left in between. The CDR3 contains 13 residues. The V gene's germline CDR1 is MGHRA and CDR2 YSYEKL. The CDR3 DNA is TGCGCCAGCAGCCAAGAAGGGGGGCATGAGCAGTTCTTC. The encoded protein is CASSQEGGHEQFF.

V gene TRBV5-4 combines with J gene TRBJ2-1, with 8 bases that match TRBD2. The CDR3 has 15 amino acids. Germline V CDR1 and CDR2: SGHNT, YYREEE (reference sequence). V trimming: 4 bases; J trimming: 4 bases; junction bases outside the gene matches: 7. This CDR3 is CASSPWTSFYNEQFF. CDR3 nucleotide sequence: TGTGCCAGCAGCCCATGGACTAGCTTTTACAATGAGCAGTTCTTC.

This clone was seen just once. The chain is built from TRBV4-1 and TRBJ2-7, with D possibly TRBD2 on 5 matching bases. The V gene lost 0 bases and the J gene lost 2 bases, with 17 bases spanning the gap. The V gene's germline CDR1 is MGHRA and CDR2 YSYEKL. The CDR3 extends over 17 amino acids. The CDR3 loop reads CASSQDIESGAAYEQYF. The CDR3 DNA reads as TGCGCCAGCAGCCAAGATATCGAGAGCGGAGCTGCCTACGAGCAGTACTTC.

The rearrangement joins TRBV5-4 to TRBJ1-5; unclear D gene. There are 15 residues in the CDR3. CDR1 SGHNT and CDR2 YYREEE come from the germline V gene (reference sequence). V was pared by 2 bases and J by 0 bases, with 9 bases between. The chain's CDR3 is CASSLSLYSNQPQHF. The DNA for the CDR3 is TGTGCCAGCAGCTTATCCTTATATAGCAATCAGCCCCAGCATTTT.

For the CDR3, the DNA is TGTGCCATCAGTGAGGGGGACAACCCCTACGAGCAGTACTTC. It specifies CAISEGDNPYEQYF. The chain couples TRBV10-3 to TRBJ2-7; D is perhaps TRBD1 (6 bases). The germline gives CDR1 ENHRY, CDR2 SYGVKD. The CDR3 contains 14 residues. V lost 2 bases, J lost 2 bases, and 10 bases lay in between.